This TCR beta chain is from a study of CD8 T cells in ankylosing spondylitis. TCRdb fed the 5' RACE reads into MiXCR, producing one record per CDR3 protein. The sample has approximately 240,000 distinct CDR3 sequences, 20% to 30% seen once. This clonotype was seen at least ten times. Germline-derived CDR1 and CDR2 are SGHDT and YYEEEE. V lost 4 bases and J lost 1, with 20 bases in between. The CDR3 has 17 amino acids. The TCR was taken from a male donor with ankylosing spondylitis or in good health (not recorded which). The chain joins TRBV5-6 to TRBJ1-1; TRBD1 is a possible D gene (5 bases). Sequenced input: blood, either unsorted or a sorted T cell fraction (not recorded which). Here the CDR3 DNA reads TGTGCCAGCAGCGAGGCTTTGACCAAGAGGGGGAACACTGAAGCTTTCTTT. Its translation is CASSEALTKRGNTEAFF.